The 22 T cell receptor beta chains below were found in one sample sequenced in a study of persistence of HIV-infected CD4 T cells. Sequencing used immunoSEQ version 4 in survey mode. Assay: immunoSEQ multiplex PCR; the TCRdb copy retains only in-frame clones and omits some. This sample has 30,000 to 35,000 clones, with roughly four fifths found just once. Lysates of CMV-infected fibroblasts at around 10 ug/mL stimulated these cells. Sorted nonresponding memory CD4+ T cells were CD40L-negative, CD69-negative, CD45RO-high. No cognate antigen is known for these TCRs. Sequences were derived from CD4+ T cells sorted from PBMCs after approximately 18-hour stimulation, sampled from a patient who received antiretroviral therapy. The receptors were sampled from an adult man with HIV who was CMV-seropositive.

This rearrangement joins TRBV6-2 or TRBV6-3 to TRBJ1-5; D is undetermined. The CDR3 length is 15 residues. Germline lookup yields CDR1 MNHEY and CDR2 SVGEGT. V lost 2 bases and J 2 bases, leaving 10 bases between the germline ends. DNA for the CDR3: TGTGCCAGCAGTTACGAGGGTGGGGGCAATCAGCCCCAGCATTTT. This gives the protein CASSYEGGGNQPQHF.

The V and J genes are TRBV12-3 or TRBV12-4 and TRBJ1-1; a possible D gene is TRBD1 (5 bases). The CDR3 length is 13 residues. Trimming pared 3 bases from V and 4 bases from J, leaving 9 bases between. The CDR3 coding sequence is TGTGCCAGCAGTTTGCCAGGGCGCACTGAAGCTTTCTTT. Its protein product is CASSLPGRTEAFF.

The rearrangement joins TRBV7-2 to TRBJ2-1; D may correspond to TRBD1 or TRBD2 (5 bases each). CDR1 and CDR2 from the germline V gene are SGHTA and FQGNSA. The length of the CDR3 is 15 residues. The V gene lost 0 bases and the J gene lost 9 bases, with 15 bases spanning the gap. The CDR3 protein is CASSLAERGVSEQFF. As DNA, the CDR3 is TGTGCCAGCAGCTTAGCTGAGCGAGGGGTCAGTGAGCAGTTCTTC.

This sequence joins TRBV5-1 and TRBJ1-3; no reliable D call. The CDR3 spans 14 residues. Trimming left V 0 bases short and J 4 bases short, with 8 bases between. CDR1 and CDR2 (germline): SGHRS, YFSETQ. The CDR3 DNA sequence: TGCGCCAGCAGCTTGGACGGGCCGGGAAACACCATATATTTT. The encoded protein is CASSLDGPGNTIYF.

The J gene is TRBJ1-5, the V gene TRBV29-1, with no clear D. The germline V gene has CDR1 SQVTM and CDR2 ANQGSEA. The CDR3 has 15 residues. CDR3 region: CNHPDCRRRSQPQHF. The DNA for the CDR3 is TGCAACCACCCGGATTGCAGAAGAAGGTCGCAGCCCCAGCATTTT.

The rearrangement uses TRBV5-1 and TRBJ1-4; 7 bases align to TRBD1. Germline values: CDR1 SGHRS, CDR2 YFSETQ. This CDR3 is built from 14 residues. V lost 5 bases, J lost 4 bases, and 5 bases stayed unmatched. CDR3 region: CASSQQGFNEKLFF. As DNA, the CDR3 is TGCGCCAGCAGTCAACAGGGGTTTAATGAAAAACTGTTTTTT. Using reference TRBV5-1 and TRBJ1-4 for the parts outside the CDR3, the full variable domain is KAGVTQTPRYLIKTRGQQVTLSCSPISGHRSVSWYQQTPGQGLQFLFEYFSETQRNKGNFPGRFSGRQFSNSRSEMNVSTLELGDSALYLCASSQQGFNEKLFFGSGTQLSVL.

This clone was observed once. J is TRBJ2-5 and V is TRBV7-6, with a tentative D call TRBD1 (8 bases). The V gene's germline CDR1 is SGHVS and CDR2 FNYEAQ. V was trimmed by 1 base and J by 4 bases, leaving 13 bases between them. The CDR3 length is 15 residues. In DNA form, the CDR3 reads TGTGCCAGCAGCTTAGGGACAGGGAGGGGAGAGACCCAGTACTTC. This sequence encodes CASSLGTGRGETQYF.

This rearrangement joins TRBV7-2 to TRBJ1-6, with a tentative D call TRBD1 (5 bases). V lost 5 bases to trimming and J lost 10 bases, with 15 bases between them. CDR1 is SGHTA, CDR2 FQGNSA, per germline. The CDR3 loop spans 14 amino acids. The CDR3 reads CASSPGRRESPLHF. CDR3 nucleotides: TGTGCCAGCAGCCCAGGGCGAAGGGAATCACCCCTCCACTTT.

The CDR3: CASSALTGLAGEETQYF. The CDR3 DNA follows: TGTGCCAGCAGCGCTCTTACGGGTCTAGCGGGGGAAGAGACCCAGTACTTC. J is TRBJ2-5 and V is TRBV4-2; 10 nucleotides match TRBD2. The germline V gene has CDR1 LGHNA and CDR2 YNFKEQ. The CDR3 has 17 amino acids. V was clipped by 5 bases and J by 3 bases; unmatched bases: 12.

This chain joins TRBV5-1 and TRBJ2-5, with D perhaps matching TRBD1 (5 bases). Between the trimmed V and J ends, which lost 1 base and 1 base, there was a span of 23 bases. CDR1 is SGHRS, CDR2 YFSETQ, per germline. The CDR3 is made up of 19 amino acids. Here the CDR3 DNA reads TGCGCCAGCAGCTTGCCCTTTCCCGCCACGGTCCAGGGCCAAGAGACCCAGTACTTC. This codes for CASSLPFPATVQGQETQYF.

The CDR3 sequence is CASSPIQGTSGNTIYF. The CDR3 nucleotides are TGTGCCAGCTCACCTATACAGGGAACCTCTGGAAACACCATATATTTT. J is TRBJ1-3 and V is TRBV18, with D maybe TRBD1 (6 bases). Germline V lookup: CDR1 KGHSH, CDR2 LQKENI. The CDR3 runs to 16 residues. V was cut by 3 bases and J by 0 bases, with 12 bases left in between. Using reference TRBV18 and TRBJ1-3 for the parts outside the CDR3, the full variable domain is NAGVMQNPRHLVRRRGQEARLRCSPMKGHSHVYWYRQLPEEGLKFMVYLQKENIIDESGMPKERFSAEFPKEGPSILRIQQVVRGDSAAYFCASSPIQGTSGNTIYFGEGSWLTVV.

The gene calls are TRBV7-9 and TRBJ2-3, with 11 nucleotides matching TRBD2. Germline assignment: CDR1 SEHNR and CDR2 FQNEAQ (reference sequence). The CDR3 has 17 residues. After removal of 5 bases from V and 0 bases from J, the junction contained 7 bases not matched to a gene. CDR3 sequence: CASSLGSGGVSTDTQYF. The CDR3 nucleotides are TGTGCCAGCAGCCTGGGTAGCGGGGGGGTGAGCACAGATACGCAGTATTTT.

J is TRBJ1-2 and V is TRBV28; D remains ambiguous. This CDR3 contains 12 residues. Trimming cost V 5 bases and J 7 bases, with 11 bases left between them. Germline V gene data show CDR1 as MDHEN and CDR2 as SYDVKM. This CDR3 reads CASSRSAGGYTF. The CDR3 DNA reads TGTGCCAGCAGTCGATCGGCTGGTGGCTACACCTTC.

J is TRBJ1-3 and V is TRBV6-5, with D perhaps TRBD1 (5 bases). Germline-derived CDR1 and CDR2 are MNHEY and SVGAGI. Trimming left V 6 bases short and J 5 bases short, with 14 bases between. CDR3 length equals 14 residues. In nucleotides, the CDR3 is TGTGCCAGCAGGCCCGCGGGGCGGCGAAACACCATATATTTT. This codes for CASRPAGRRNTIYF.

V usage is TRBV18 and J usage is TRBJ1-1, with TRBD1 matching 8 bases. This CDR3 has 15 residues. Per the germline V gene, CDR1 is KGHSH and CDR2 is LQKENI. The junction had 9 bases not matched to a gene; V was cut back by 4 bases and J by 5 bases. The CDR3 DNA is TGTGCCAGCTCACTGAAAGGACAGGGAGGAACTGAAGCTTTCTTT. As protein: CASSLKGQGGTEAFF.

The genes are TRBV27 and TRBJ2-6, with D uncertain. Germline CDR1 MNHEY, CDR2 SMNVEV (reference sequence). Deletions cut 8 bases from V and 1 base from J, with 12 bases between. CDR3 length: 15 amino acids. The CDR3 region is CASRPALSGANVLTF. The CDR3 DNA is TGTGCCAGCCGTCCCGCCCTATCTGGGGCCAACGTCCTGACTTTC.

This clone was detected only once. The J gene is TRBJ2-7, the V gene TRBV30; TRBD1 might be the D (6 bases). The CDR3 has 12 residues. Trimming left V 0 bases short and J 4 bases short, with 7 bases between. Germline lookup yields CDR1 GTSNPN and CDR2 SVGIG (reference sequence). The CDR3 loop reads CAWSVGGYEQYF. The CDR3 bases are TGTGCCTGGAGTGTAGGGGGTTACGAGCAGTACTTC.

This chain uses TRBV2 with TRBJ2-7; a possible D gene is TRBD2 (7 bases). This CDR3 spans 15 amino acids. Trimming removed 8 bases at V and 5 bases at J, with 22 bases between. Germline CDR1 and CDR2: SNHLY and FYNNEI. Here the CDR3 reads CASVIPGGRADEQYF. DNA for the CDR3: TGTGCCAGCGTCATTCCGGGGGGCAGGGCGGACGAGCAGTACTTC.

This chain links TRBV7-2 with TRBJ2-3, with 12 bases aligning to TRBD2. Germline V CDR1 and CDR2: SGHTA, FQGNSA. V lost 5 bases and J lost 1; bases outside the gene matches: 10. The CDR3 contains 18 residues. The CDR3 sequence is CASSPRGLAGRRTDTQYF. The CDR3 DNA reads TGTGCCAGCAGCCCTAGGGGACTAGCGGGTCGACGCACAGATACGCAGTATTTT. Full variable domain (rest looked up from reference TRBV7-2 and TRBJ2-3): GAGVSQSPSNKVTEKGKDVELRCDPISGHTALYWYRQSLGQGLEFLIYFQGNSAPDKSGLPSDRFSAERTGGSVSTLTIQRTQQEDSAVYLCASSPRGLAGRRTDTQYFGPGTRLTVL.

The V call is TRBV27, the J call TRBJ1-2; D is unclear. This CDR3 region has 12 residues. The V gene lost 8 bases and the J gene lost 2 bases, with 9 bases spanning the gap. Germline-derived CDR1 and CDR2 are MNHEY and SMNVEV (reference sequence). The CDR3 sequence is CASRAMNYGYTF. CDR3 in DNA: TGTGCCAGCCGGGCTATGAACTATGGCTACACCTTC.

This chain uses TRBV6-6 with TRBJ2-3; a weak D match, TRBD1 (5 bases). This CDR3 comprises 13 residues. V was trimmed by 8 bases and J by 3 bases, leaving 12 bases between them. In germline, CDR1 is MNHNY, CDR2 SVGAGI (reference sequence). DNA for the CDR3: TGTGCCAGCCGCACAGGTGGGACAGATACGCAGTATTTT. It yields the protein CASRTGGTDTQYF.

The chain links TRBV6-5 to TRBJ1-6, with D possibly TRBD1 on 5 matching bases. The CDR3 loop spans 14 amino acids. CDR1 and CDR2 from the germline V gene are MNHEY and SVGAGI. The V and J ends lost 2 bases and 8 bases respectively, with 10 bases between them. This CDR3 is CASSYGRGDSPLHF. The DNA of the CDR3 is TGTGCCAGCAGTTACGGGAGGGGAGATTCACCCCTCCACTTT.